The 4 T cell receptor beta chains presented below share a single source sample, sequenced in a study of cytomegalovirus exposure and HLA in healthy donors. The PCR had 60 Vbeta and 13 Jbeta primers. The method was immunoSEQ multiplex PCR; TCRdb's version includes in-frame clones alone and lacks a portion of them. The sample contains about 210,000 clones, 60% to 80% of which appear only once. The sample was PBMCs. The source of these receptors is a male donor in good health and CMV-seronegative.

CDR3 sequence (DNA): TGTGCCAGCAGCGTAGTGCAGGGGGCAGGAACTGAAGCTTTCTTT. It is translated as CASSVVQGAGTEAFF. V and J are TRBV9 and TRBJ1-1; 8 positions agree with TRBD1. The germline V gene encodes CDR1 SGDLS and CDR2 YYNGEE. The junction had 6 bases not matched to a gene; V was cut back by 0 bases and J by 5 bases. The CDR3 extends over 15 amino acids.

Only one count was recorded for this clone. The rearrangement links TRBV5-1 to TRBJ1-1; tentative D call: TRBD1 (6 bases). The CDR3 covers 13 residues. V dropped 4 bases and J dropped 5 bases, with 12 bases sitting between them. CDR1 is SGHRS, CDR2 YFSETQ, per germline. CDR3 loop: CASSPDRGTEAFF. In DNA form, the CDR3 reads TGCGCCAGCAGCCCGGACAGAGGAACTGAAGCTTTCTTT. The whole variable domain, filled in from reference TRBV5-1 and TRBJ1-1, reads KAGVTQTPRYLIKTRGQQVTLSCSPISGHRSVSWYQQTPGQGLQFLFEYFSETQRNKGNFPGRFSGRQFSNSRSEMNVSTLELGDSALYLCASSPDRGTEAFFGQGTRLTVV.

CDR3 sequence reads: CASRRLRGTNTGELFF. CDR3 bases: TGTGCCAGCAGACGGCTAAGGGGGACGAACACCGGGGAGCTGTTTTTT. The rearrangement links TRBV5-6 to TRBJ2-2; TRBD1 might be the D (6 bases). CDR3 length equals 16 residues. Germline CDR1 is SGHDT and CDR2 is YYEEEE. V gave up 5 bases and J gave up 0 bases, with 14 bases separating them.

This clone showed up many times. This sequence joins TRBV25-1 and TRBJ2-7, with D maybe TRBD1 (5 bases). CDR3 length: 15 residues. Trimming cost V 3 bases and J 0 bases, with 12 bases left between them. Germline V gives CDR1 MGHDK, CDR2 SYGVNS. CDR3 nucleotide sequence: TGTGCCAGCAGTGATTCAGGGCTGGGCTCCTACGAGCAGTACTTC. Translating it yields CASSDSGLGSYEQYF.